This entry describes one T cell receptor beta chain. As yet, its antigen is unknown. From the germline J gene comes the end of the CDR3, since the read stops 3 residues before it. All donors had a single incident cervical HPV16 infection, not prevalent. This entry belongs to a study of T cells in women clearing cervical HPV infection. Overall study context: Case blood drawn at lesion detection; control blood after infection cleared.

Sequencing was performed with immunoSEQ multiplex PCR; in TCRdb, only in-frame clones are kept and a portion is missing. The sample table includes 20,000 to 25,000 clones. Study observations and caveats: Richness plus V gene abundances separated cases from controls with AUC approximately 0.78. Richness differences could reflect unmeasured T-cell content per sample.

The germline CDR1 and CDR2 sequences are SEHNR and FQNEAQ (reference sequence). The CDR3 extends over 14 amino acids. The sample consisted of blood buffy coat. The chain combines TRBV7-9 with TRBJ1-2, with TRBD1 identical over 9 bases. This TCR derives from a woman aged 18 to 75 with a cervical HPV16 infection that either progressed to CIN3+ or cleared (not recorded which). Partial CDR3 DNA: TGTGCCAGCAGCCGACAGGGGGAACCCTACGAG. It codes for CASSRQGEPYE. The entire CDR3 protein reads CASSRQGEPYEYTF.